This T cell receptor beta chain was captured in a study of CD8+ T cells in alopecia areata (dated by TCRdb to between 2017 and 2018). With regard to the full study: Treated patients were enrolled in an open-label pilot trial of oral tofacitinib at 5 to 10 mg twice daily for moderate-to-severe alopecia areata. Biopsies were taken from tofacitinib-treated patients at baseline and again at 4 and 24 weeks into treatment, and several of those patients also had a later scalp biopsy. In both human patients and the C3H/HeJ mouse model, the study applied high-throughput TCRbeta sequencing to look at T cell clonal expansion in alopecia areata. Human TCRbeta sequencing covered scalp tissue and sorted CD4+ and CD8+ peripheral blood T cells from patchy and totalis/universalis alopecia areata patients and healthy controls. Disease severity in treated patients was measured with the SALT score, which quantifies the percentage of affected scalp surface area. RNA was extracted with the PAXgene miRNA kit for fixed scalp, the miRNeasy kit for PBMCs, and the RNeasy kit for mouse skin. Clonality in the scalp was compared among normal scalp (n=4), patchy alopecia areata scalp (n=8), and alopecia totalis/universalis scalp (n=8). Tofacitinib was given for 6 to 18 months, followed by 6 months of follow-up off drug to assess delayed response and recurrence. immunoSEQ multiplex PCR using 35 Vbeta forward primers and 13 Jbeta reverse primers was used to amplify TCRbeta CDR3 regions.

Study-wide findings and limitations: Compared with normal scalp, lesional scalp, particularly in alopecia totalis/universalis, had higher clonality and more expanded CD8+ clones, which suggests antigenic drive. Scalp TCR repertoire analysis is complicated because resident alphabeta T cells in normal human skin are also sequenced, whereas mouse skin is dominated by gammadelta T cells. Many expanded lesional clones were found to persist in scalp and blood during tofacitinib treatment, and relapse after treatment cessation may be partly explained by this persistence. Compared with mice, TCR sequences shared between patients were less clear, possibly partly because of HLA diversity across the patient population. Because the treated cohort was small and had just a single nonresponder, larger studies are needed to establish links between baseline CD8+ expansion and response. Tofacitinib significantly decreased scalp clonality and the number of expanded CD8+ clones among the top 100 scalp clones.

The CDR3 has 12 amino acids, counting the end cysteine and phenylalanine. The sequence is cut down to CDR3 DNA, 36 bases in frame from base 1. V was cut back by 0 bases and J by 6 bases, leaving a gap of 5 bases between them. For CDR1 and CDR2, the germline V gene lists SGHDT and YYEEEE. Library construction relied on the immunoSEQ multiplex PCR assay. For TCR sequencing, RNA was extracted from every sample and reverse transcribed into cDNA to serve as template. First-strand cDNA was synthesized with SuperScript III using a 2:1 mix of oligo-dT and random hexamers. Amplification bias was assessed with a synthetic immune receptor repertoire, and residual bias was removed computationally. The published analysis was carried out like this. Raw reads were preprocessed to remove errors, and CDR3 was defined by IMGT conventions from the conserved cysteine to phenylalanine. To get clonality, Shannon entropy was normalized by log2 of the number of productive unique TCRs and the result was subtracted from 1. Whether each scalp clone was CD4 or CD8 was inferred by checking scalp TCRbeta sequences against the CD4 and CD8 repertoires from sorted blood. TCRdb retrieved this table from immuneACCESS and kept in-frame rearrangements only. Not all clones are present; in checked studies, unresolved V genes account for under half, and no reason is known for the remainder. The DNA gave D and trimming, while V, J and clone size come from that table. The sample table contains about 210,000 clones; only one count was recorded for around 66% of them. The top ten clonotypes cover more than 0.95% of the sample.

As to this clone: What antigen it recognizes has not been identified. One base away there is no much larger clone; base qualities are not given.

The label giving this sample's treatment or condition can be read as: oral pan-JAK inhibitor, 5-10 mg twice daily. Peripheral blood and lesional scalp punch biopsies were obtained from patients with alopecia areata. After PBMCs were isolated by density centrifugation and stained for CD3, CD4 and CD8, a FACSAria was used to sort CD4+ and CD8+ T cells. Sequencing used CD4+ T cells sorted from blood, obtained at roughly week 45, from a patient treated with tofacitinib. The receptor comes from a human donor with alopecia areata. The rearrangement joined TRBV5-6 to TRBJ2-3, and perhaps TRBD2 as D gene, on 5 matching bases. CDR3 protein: CASSLAGDTQYF. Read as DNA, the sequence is TGTGCCAGCAGCTTGGCGGGGGATACGCAGTATTTT.